A single sample is the source of the 7 T cell receptor beta chains below, sequenced in a study of low-dose radiotherapy and immunotherapy resistance in tumors. Time point: after trial treatment. Specified treatment: LDRT plus nivolumab, ipilimumab, low-dose cyclophosphamide and aspirin (RACIN trial). Covering alpha and beta chains, TRAV- and TRBV-specific primers were used for the first-strand cDNA. The PCR that amplified TCRs ran for about 20 cycles, relying on a constant-region primer and a V-primer adapter. In TCRdb, the reads were re-called with MiXCR into one record per CDR3 protein. In the table there are tens of thousands of distinct CDR3 sequences, under 25% of which are singletons. Sequencing used PBMCs, obtained after low-dose radiotherapy plus immunotherapy. The source is a female donor with ovarian cancer.

This clonotype was counted ten times or more. V gene TRBV7-2 combines with J gene TRBJ1-5; D not resolved. This CDR3 is 15 amino acids long. In germline, CDR1 is SGHTA, CDR2 FQGNSA. Trimming left V 0 bases short and J 4 bases short, with 10 bases between. CDR3 loop: CASSLAGVRNQPQHF. The DNA of the CDR3 is TGTGCCAGCAGCTTAGCGGGTGTCCGAAATCAGCCCCAGCATTTT.

V is TRBV23-1 and J is TRBJ2-3; 11 bases match TRBD1. TRBV23-1 is filed as an ORF, its function uncertain. The CDR3 loop spans 16 amino acids. V lost 1 base, J lost 6 bases, and 6 bases stayed unmatched. CDR3 bases: TGCGCCAGCAGTCAATTATGGACAGGGGGCGGCGATACGCAGTATTTT. Protein sequence: CASSQLWTGGGDTQYF.

At least ten counts were recorded for this clonotype. The V gene is TRBV7-9, the J gene TRBJ2-5; TRBD2 aligns across 7 bases. This CDR3 region has 14 residues. J lost 7 bases, V lost 5 bases, and 10 bases had no gene match. The germline V gene encodes CDR1 SEHNR and CDR2 FQNEAQ (reference sequence). This CDR3 is CASSPSGETGTQYF. In nucleotides, the CDR3 is TGTGCCAGCAGCCCCAGCGGGGAGACGGGGACCCAGTACTTC.

Of note for this clonotype: This sequence is one base from a far larger clone and is likely a read error. The chain employs TRBV7-8 and TRBJ2-7; D is unclear. V shed 5 bases and J shed 7 bases, with 12 bases lying between them. This CDR3 comprises 12 residues. The germline CDR1 and CDR2 sequences are SGHVS and FQNEAQ. The CDR3 loop is CASSRSVNEQYF. CDR3 bases: TGTGCCAGCAGCCGGTCGGTCAATGAGCAGTACTTC.

This clonotype was detected only a few times. The rearrangement links TRBV29-1 to TRBJ2-5, with D possibly being TRBD1 (6 bases). Trimming removed 4 bases from V and 5 bases from J, with 17 bases in between. This CDR3 has 14 amino acids. Looked up from germline, CDR1 is SQVTM and CDR2 is ANQGSEA. The CDR3 loop is CSVALTGSRETQYF. CDR3 bases: TGCAGCGTTGCCCTCACAGGGTCTCGGGAGACCCAGTACTTC.

The V call is TRBV24-1, the J call TRBJ2-7; either TRBD1 or TRBD2 may supply D (5 bases each). V was shortened by 3 bases and J by 2 bases, with 16 bases between the two germline ends. The germline V gene encodes CDR1 KGHDR and CDR2 SFDVKD. CDR3 size: 16 residues. The CDR3 reads CATSDPSGTGTYEQYF. CDR3 in DNA: TGTGCCACCAGTGATCCCTCCGGGACGGGAACCTACGAGCAGTACTTC.

This clonotype was counted ten times or more. This chain links TRBV7-8 with TRBJ2-6; D unclear. Germline values: CDR1 SGHVS, CDR2 FQNEAQ. V was pared by 4 bases and J by 2 bases, with 27 bases between. This CDR3 spans 21 amino acids. The CDR3 bases are TGTGCCAGCAGCTCCCACCGACCCTGGGCCTCTCGTGCTCCTGGGGCCAACGTCCTGACTTTC. The encoded protein is CASSSHRPWASRAPGANVLTF.